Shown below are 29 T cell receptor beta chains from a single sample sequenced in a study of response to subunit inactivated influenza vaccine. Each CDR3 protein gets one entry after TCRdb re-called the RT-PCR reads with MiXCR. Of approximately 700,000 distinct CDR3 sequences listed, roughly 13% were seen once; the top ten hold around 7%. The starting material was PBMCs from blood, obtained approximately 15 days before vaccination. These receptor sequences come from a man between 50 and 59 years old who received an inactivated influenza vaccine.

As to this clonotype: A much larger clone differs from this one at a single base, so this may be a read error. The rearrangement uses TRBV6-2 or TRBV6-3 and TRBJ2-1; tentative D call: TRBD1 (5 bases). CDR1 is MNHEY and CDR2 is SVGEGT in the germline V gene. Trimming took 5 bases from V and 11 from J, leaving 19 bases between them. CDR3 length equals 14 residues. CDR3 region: CASSAPIGWGKQFF. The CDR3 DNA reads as TGTGCCAGCAGTGCGCCCATAGGTTGGGGCAAGCAGTTCTTC.

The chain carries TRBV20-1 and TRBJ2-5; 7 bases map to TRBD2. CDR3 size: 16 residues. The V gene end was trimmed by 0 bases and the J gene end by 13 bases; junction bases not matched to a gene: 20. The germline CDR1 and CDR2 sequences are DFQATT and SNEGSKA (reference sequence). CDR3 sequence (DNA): TGCAGTGCTAGAGATCTCCGCACACGGGAGGCGGGGTGGTTGTACTTC. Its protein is CSARDLRTREAGWLYF.

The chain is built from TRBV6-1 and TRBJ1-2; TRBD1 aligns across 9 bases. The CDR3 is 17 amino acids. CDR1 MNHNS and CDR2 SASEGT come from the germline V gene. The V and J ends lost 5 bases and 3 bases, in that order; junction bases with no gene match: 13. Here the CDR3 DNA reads TGTGCCAGCAGTCCGTCGCCGGGACAGGGAACATACTATGGCTACACCTTC. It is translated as CASSPSPGQGTYYGYTF.

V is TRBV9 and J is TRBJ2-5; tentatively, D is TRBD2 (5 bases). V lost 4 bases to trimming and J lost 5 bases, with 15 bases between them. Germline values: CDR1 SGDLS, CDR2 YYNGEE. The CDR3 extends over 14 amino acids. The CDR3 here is CASSREGMGETQYF. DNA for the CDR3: TGTGCCAGCAGCCGCGAGGGCATGGGGGAGACCCAGTACTTC.

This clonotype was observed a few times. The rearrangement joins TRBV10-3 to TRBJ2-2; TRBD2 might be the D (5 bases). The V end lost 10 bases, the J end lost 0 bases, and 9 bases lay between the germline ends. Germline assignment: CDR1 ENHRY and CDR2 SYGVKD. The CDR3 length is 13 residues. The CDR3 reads CATLATNTGELFF. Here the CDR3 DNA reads TGTGCCACGCTAGCTACGAACACCGGGGAGCTGTTTTTT.

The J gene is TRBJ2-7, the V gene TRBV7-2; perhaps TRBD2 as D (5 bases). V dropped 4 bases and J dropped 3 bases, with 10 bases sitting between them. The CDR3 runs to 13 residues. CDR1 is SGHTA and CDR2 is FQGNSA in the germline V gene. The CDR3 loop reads CASSSLGSYEQYF. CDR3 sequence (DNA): TGTGCCAGCAGCTCACTAGGGAGCTACGAGCAGTACTTC.

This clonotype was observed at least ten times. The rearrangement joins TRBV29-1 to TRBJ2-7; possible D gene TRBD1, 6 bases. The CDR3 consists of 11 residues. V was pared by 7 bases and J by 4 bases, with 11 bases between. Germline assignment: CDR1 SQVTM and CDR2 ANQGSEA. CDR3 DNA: TGCAGCGGGGGACAAGCTTACGAGCAGTACTTC. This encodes CSGGQAYEQYF.

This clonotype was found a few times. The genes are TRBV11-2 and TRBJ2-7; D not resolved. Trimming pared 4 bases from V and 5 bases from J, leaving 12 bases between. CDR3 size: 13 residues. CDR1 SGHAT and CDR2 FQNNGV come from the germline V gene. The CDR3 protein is CASSSPRQDEQYF. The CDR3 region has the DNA TGTGCCAGCAGCTCCCCAAGGCAGGACGAGCAGTACTTC.

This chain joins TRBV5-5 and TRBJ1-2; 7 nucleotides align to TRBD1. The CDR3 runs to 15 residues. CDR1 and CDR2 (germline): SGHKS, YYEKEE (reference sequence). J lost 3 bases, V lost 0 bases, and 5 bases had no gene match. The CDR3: CASSLGQGGDYGYTF. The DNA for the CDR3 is TGTGCCAGCAGCTTGGGACAGGGTGGGGACTATGGCTACACCTTC.

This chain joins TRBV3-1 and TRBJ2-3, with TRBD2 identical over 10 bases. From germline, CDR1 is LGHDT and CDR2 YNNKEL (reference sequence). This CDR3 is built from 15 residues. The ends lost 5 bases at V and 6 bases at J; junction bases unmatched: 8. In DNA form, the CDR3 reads TGTGCCAGCAGCACCATTAGAGCGGGGGGGGATACGCAGTATTTT. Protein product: CASSTIRAGGDTQYF.

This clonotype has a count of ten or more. CDR3 amino acids: CASSQDLVTSGRSGTDTQYF. The CDR3 DNA is TGCGCCAGCAGCCAAGATCTGGTGACTAGCGGGAGGTCGGGAACAGATACGCAGTATTTT. The chain links TRBV4-3 to TRBJ2-3; 13 bases fit TRBD2. CDR3 length: 20 residues. After removal of 0 bases from V and 3 bases from J, the junction contained 12 bases not matched to a gene. The germline V gene has CDR1 LGHNA and CDR2 YSLEER.

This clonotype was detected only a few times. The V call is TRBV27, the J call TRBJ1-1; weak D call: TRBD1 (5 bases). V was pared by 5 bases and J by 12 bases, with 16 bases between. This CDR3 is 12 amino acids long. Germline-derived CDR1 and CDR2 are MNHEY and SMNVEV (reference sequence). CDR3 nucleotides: TGTGCCAGCAGTAGTTGGGACGCTGCCACTTTCTTT. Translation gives CASSSWDAATFF.

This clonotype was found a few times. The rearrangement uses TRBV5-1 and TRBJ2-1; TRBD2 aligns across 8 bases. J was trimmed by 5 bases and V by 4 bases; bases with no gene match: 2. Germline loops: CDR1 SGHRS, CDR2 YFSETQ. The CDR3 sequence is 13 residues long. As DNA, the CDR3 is TGCGCCAGCAGCATGCGGGGGGACAATGAGCAGTTCTTC. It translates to CASSMRGDNEQFF.

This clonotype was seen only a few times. CDR3 loop: CASSLSGSRTGELFF. The DNA for the CDR3 is TGTGCCAGCAGCTTAAGCGGGAGTCGGACCGGGGAGCTGTTTTTT. V and J are TRBV7-6 and TRBJ2-2; 8 bases are shared with TRBD2. The CDR3 totals 15 residues. The ends lost 2 bases at V and 5 bases at J; junction bases unmatched: 4. CDR1 and CDR2 (germline): SGHVS, FNYEAQ.

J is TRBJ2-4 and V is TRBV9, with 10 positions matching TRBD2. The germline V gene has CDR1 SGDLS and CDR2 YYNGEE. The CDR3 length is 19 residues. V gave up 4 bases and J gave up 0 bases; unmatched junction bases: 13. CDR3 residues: CASSSTASGGAGAKNIQYF. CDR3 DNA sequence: TGTGCCAGCAGCTCAACGGCTAGCGGGGGAGCTGGAGCCAAAAACATTCAGTACTTC.

The CDR3 protein is CASSYYGGGEQYF. CDR3 DNA sequence: TGTGCCAGCAGTTACTACGGGGGAGGCGAGCAGTACTTC. The rearrangement uses TRBV6-6 and TRBJ2-7, with D possibly matching TRBD2 (6 bases). The V gene's germline CDR1 is MNHNY and CDR2 SVGAGI (reference sequence). The V gene lost 1 base and the J gene lost 6 bases, with 10 bases spanning the gap. This CDR3 comprises 13 residues.

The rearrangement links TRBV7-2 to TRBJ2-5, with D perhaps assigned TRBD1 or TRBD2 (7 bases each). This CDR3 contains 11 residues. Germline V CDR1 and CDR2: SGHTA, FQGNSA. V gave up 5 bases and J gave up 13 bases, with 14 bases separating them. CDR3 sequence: CASSLRGTAYF. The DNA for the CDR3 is TGTGCCAGCAGCCTGCGGGGGACAGCGTACTTC. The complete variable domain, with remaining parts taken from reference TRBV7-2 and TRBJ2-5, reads GAGVSQSPSNKVTEKGKDVELRCDPISGHTALYWYRQSLGQGLEFLIYFQGNSAPDKSGLPSDRFSAERTGGSVSTLTIQRTQQEDSAVYLCASSLRGTAYFGPGTRLLVL.

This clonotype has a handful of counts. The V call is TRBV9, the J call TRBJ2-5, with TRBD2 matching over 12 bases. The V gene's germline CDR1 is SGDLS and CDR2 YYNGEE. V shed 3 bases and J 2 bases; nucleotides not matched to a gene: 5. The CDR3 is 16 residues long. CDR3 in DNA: TGTGCCAGCAGCGCCTCGACTAGCGGGGGTCAAGAGACCCAGTACTTC. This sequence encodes CASSASTSGGQETQYF.

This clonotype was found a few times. The DNA of the CDR3 is TGCGCCAGCAGCTTGGTAGGCAGGAAGGAGGACGAGCAGTACTTC. Amino acids: CASSLVGRKEDEQYF. V usage is TRBV5-1 and J usage is TRBJ2-7, with a possible D match to TRBD2 (5 bases). The germline V and J ends were trimmed by 0 bases and 5 bases, with 15 bases remaining between them. The germline V gene has CDR1 SGHRS and CDR2 YFSETQ. This CDR3 spans 15 amino acids.

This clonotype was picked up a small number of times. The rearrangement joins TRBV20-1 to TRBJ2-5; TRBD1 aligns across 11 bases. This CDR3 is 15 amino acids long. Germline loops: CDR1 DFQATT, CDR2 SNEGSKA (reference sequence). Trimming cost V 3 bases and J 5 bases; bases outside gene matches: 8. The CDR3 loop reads CSASRGTGGRETQYF. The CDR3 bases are TGCAGTGCTAGCCGTGGGACAGGGGGAAGGGAGACCCAGTACTTC.

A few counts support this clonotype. The CDR3 nucleotides are TGTGCCAGCAGCTTAGCTATTAGCGGAGTTCAGTACTTC. This sequence encodes CASSLAISGVQYF. The V call is TRBV7-9, the J call TRBJ2-4, with D maybe TRBD2 (6 bases). Deletions cut 0 bases from V and 11 bases from J, with 11 bases between. The germline V gene encodes CDR1 SEHNR and CDR2 FQNEAQ (reference sequence). There are 13 residues in the CDR3.

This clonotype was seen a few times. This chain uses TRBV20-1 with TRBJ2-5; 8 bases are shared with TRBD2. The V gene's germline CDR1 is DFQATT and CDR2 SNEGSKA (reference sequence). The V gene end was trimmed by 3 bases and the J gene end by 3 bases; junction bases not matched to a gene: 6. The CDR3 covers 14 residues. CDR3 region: CSARGGGPKETQYF. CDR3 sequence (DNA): TGCAGTGCTAGGGGCGGGGGGCCAAAAGAGACCCAGTACTTC.

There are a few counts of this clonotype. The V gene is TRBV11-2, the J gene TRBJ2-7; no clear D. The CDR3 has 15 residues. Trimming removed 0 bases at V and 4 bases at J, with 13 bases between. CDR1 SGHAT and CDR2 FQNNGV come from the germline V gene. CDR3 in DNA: TGTGCCAGCAGCTTAGAGGGTGGGGTTTCTTACGAGCAGTACTTC. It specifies CASSLEGGVSYEQYF.

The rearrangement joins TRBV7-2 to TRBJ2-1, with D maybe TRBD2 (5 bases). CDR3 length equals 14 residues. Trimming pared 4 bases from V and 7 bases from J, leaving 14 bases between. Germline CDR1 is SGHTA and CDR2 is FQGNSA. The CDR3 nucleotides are TGTGCCAGCAGCTCCCAGCGGACTGCGAATGAGCAGTTCTTC. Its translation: CASSSQRTANEQFF. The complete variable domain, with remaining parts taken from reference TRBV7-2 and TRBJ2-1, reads GAGVSQSPSNKVTEKGKDVELRCDPISGHTALYWYRQSLGQGLEFLIYFQGNSAPDKSGLPSDRFSAERTGGSVSTLTIQRTQQEDSAVYLCASSSQRTANEQFFGPGTRLTVL.

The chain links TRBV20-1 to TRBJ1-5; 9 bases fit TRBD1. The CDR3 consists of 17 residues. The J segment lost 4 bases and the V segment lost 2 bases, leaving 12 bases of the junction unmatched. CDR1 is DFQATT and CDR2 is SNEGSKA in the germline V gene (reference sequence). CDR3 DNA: TGCAGTGCTAGACTCTTTCAGGGACAGGGAAGTAATCAGCCCCAGCATTTT. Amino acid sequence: CSARLFQGQGSNQPQHF.

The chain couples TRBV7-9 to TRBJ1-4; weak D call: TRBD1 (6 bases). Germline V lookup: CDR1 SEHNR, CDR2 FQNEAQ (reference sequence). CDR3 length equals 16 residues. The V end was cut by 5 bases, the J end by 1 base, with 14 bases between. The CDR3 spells CASSLDRFRTNEKLFF. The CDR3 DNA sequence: TGTGCCAGCAGCCTTGACAGGTTCCGAACTAATGAAAAACTGTTTTTT.

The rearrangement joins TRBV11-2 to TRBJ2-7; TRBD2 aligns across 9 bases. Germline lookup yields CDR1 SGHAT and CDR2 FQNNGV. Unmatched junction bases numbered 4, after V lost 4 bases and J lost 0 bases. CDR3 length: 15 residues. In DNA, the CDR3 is TGTGCCAGCAGCTCTCGGACTAGCGCCTCCTACGAGCAGTACTTC. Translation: CASSSRTSASYEQYF.

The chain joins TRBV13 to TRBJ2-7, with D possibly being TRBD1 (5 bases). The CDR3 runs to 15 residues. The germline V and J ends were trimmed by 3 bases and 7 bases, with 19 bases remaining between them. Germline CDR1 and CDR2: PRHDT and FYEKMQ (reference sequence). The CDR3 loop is CASSLGQIQGPEQYF. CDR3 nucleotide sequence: TGTGCCAGCAGCTTGGGGCAAATTCAGGGTCCAGAGCAGTACTTC. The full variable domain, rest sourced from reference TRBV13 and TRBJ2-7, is AAGVIQSPRHLIKEKRETATLKCYPIPRHDTVYWYQQGPGQDPQFLISFYEKMQSDKGSIPDRFSAQQFSDYHSELNMSSLELGDSALYFCASSLGQIQGPEQYFGPGTRLTVT.

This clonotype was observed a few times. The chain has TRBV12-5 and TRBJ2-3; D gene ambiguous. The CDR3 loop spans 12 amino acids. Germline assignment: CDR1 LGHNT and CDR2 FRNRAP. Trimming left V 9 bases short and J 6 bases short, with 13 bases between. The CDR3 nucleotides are TGTGCTAGGTCTTTGTCCCGCGATACGCAGTATTTT. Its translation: CARSLSRDTQYF.